This note documents a single T cell receptor beta chain sequence. Its target antigen remains unknown. No base quality values were provided; no much bigger clone lies one nucleotide off. Participants in the prospective study were enrolled through a virtual design, were aged about 18 to 90 years, and lived in roughly 24 United States geographic areas. In the prospective study, cohorts were assigned on the basis of participant-reported clinical history obtained from a screening survey and a study questionnaire. For ImmuneRACE Cohort 3, a participant was defined as recovered based on two consecutive negative NP/OP PCR tests, clearance by a healthcare professional, or resolution of symptoms. In the prospective study, whole blood, serum and a nasopharyngeal or oropharyngeal swab were collected from each participant by mobile phlebotomists. Prospective study participants could optionally give additional blood draws and questionnaires over an approximately two-month period. Blood samples from the prospective study were shipped frozen or at room temperature prior to DNA extraction.

Including the terminal cysteine and phenylalanine, the CDR3 comprises 15 residues. Only the CDR3 portion is preserved as DNA: 45 bases, with reading frame beginning at the first base. CDR1 and CDR2 are read off the germline V gene as SGHTA and FQGNSA. From V the trimming removes 1 base and from J it removes 8 bases, while the gene matches leave 9 bases of the junction unaccounted for. This entry comes from a study of blood T cell repertoires in COVID-19 (dated by TCRdb to the early 2020s). Study-level background: Samples from collaborators originated in the United States, Italy and Spain and spanned both the acute and convalescent phases of COVID-19. A de-identified subject ID, COVID-19 status, age in years and sex were almost always included in the sample metadata. The repertoires were made available in a free public database intended to serve as a resource for research on the immune response to SARS-CoV-2. Subjects who had been exposed to COVID-19, were actively infected with it, or had recovered from it provided the deeply sampled blood TCRbeta repertoires that made up the dataset. Samples were obtained from the ongoing ImmuneRACE study (first 160 participants) and from 1,200 or so subjects provided by 6 global collaborators. HLA class I and class II types, where available, came from metadata supplied by the sample provider rather than from assay-based typing. The material from the prospective study consisted of cDNA or gDNA derived from T cells, B-cell-depleted T cells, or PBMCs. General conclusions and limits of the study: The quantity of clinical and demographic metadata differed by source and by participant and was supplied without curation.

TCRbeta CDR3 regions were amplified from genomic DNA using the immunoSEQ Assay, a bias-controlled multiplex PCR. The source study handled its data this way. Nucleated cell counts per sample were estimated from amplification of reference gene primers within the assay. Sequence reads were collapsed and filtered to measure the absolute abundance of every unique TCRbeta CDR3 rearrangement. For each sample, productive Simpson clonality was calculated by taking the square root of Simpson's diversity index across productive rearrangements. Not all clones reach the TCRdb copy of this immuneACCESS table, which keeps in-frame sequences only. Checked studies attribute under half of the gap to unresolved V genes and leave the rest unexplained. V and J calls plus clone size are reproduced from that table; the DNA served to infer D and trimming. The sample has around 250,000 clones on record, roughly 79% of them singletons. The top ten clones comprise about 15% of the sample.

The sequencing sample was made of PBMCs or T cells enriched from blood (not recorded which). This receptor was obtained from a middle-aged man who had recovered from COVID-19. Here the chain combines TRBV7-2 and TRBJ1-2; 8 of the junction bases match TRBD1. The DNA is as follows: TGTGCCAGCAGCTTAGGACTACAGGGGGTTGGAGGCTACACCTTC. The encoded protein is CASSLGLQGVGGYTF.